The rows below give T cell receptor beta chains drawn from one sample of a study of T-cell memory formation after mild COVID-19. TCRdb passed the 5' RACE reads through MiXCR, listing each CDR3 protein once. The sample has around 150,000 distinct CDR3 sequences; around a tenth are singletons. Sequenced material: PBMCs or a T cell subset sorted from them (not recorded which). The source of these receptors is a man in his late teens or twenties who had mild COVID-19 (a few samples of this study predate the infection). Cell type and time point are not known. Each CDR3 is given with its conserved first and last residue. D genes are given only for firm matches. Clone size is given for some rows only: seen once, a few or many times, or a class if the clone is expanded.

abundance	j_gene	v_gene	d_gene	CDR3nt	CDR3aa
few	TRBJ1-2	TRBV6-5	.	TGTGCCAGCGGTTCGGAGGGGCAGGGCTATGGCTACACCTTC	CASGSEGQGYGYTF
.	TRBJ1-2	TRBV7-9	.	TGTGCCAGCAGCGACCGCACTAACTATGGCTACACCTTC	CASSDRTNYGYTF
.	TRBJ2-6	TRBV6-5	TRBD1	TGTGCCAGCAGTGGCACCGGGACAGGGGGCAGTCCTAGCTCTGGGGCCAACGTCCTGACTTTC	CASSGTGTGGSPSSGANVLTF
.	TRBJ2-2	TRBV12-3/TRBV12-4	.	TGTGCCAGCAGTCAAACTACCGCCGGGGAGCTGTTTTTT	CASSQTTAGELFF
.	TRBJ2-5	TRBV7-9	.	TGTGCCAGCAGCCCCTTTTGGACAGCACAAGAGACCCAGTACTTC	CASSPFWTAQETQYF
.	TRBJ1-1	TRBV6-6	.	TGTGCCAGCAGTTATTCCAGTCGCGCTTTCTTT	CASSYSSRAFF
.	TRBJ1-1	TRBV7-9	.	TGTGCCGGCTCGGGGGAGGAGAACACTGAAGCTTTCTTT	CAGSGEENTEAFF
few	TRBJ1-2	TRBV15	.	TGTGCCACCAGCAGAGATCCCCGGAGCGACGTGCATGGCTACACCTTC	CATSRDPRSDVHGYTF
.	TRBJ2-7	TRBV30	.	TGTGCCTGGAGTGTACGTGACAGAGATACTGCGCAGTACTTC	CAWSVRDRDTAQYF
many	TRBJ1-4	TRBV9	.	TGTGCCAGCAGCACCGGACGGAACTTTGCAACTAATGAAAAACTGTTTTTT	CASSTGRNFATNEKLFF
.	TRBJ2-3	TRBV20-1	TRBD2	TGCAGTGCTAGAGATACCCAGCGGGGGGAGACAGATACGCAGTATTTT	CSARDTQRGETDTQYF
.	TRBJ2-1	TRBV7-6	TRBD2	TGTGCCAGCAGCCCGCGGACTAGCCCCAATGAGCAGTTCTTC	CASSPRTSPNEQFF
many	TRBJ2-1	TRBV7-2	.	TGTGCCAGCAGCCCCCCCCTGACTTTCCGCAATGAGCAGTTCTTC	CASSPPLTFRNEQFF
.	TRBJ2-1	TRBV10-3	.	TGTGCCATCAGTGAGTCGACAGTTGAGCAGTTCTTC	CAISESTVEQFF
many	TRBJ2-2	TRBV5-1	.	TGCGCCAGCAGCTCGGGAGCCTCATCCGGGGAGCTGTTTTTT	CASSSGASSGELFF
.	TRBJ2-1	TRBV7-2	.	TGTGCCAGCAGCCCGGGCCGTCGGTACAATGAGCAGTTCTTC	CASSPGRRYNEQFF
.	TRBJ1-5	TRBV6-7	.	TGTGCCAGCAGAGTCAGGCTTCAGCCCCAGCATTTT	CASRVRLQPQHF
many	TRBJ2-1	TRBV5-4	TRBD2	TGTGCCAGCAGAGCGGGGGGGCGGGGGAATGAGCAGTTCTTC	CASRAGGRGNEQFF
.	TRBJ2-2	TRBV5-1	TRBD2	TGCGCCAGCAGCTTCCAGCGGGGGGGCGAAGGGGAGCTGTTTTTT	CASSFQRGGEGELFF
few	TRBJ2-2	TRBV15	.	TGTGCCACCAGCGAAGGGCCAAGCGGGGAGCTGTTTTTT	CATSEGPSGELFF
.	TRBJ2-3	TRBV10-2	.	TGCGCCGCGTCAAGGAGCACAGATACGCAGTATTTT	CAASRSTDTQYF
few	TRBJ2-1	TRBV20-1	.	TGCAGTGCTAGAGATTGGGGGACTCCCGGCGGCAATGAGCAGTTCTTC	CSARDWGTPGGNEQFF
.	TRBJ1-6	TRBV7-2	.	TGTGCCAGCAGCTTGGTATGGCAGACTAATTCACCCCTCCACTTT	CASSLVWQTNSPLHF
once	TRBJ2-5	TRBV6-5	TRBD1	TGTGCCAGCAGTTACCTAGGGACAGCTGGGGAGACCCAGTACTTC	CASSYLGTAGETQYF
many	TRBJ2-1	TRBV20-1	TRBD1	TGCAGTGCTAGAGATCTGAGACAGGGATTCAATGAGCAGTTCTTC	CSARDLRQGFNEQFF
.	TRBJ1-1	TRBV7-2	.	TGTGCCAGCAGCGCCCAGACCGAAAGAGGGTCAGAAGCTTTCTTT	CASSAQTERGSEAFF
few	TRBJ2-3	TRBV2	.	TGTGCCAGCATCGTTACGGGGCGCACAGATACGCAGTATTTT	CASIVTGRTDTQYF
many	TRBJ1-6	TRBV4-1	.	TGCGCCAGCAGCCAAGCGGGTTTAAATAATTCACCCCTCCACTTT	CASSQAGLNNSPLHF
.	TRBJ2-5	TRBV18	TRBD2	TGTGCCAGCTCACCGCCGGGGACTAGGAGGCTTCAGGAGACCCAGTACTTC	CASSPPGTRRLQETQYF
.	TRBJ1-4	TRBV4-1	.	TGCGCCAGCAGCCCAACAGGGAGGGAGGAAAAACTGTTTTTT	CASSPTGREEKLFF
few	TRBJ1-6	TRBV20-1	.	TGCAGTGCTAGAGAGGGCTCACCCCTCCACTTT	CSAREGSPLHF
.	TRBJ1-5	TRBV19	.	TGTGCCAGTAGTATCACAAGCGCATTTAACAATCAGCCCCAGCATTTT	CASSITSAFNNQPQHF
.	TRBJ1-2	TRBV20-1	.	TGCAGTGCTCGCCCGGGGGGAGGGTCTAACTATGGCTACACCTTC	CSARPGGGSNYGYTF
.	TRBJ2-2	TRBV3-1	.	TGTGCCAGCAGCCCGGGACTCGACGCGAACACCGGGGAGCTGTTTTTT	CASSPGLDANTGELFF
few	TRBJ2-5	TRBV7-6	.	TGTGCCAGCAGCGGGACGGGTAAAGAGACCCAGTACTTC	CASSGTGKETQYF
few	TRBJ2-7	TRBV11-2	.	TGTGCCAGCAGCAAAAACCTCCGGACAGGGAGGGAATTGGGCGAGCAGTACTTC	CASSKNLRTGRELGEQYF
many	TRBJ2-3	TRBV3-1	.	TGTGCCAGCAGCCCCCCCCCTACCAGGGGCACAGATACGCAGTATTTT	CASSPPPTRGTDTQYF
.	TRBJ2-2	TRBV11-1	.	TGTGCCAGCACCCAGCTGGGGTCCGGGGAGCTGTTTTTT	CASTQLGSGELFF
many	TRBJ2-2	TRBV12-3/TRBV12-4	TRBD1	TGTGCCAGCAGTTCAGGACAGGGTACCGGGGAGCTGTTTTTT	CASSSGQGTGELFF
.	TRBJ2-2	TRBV5-1	.	TGCGCCAGCAGCTTCAGGGATGGGAACGGGGAGCTGTTTTTT	CASSFRDGNGELFF
.	TRBJ1-1	TRBV4-3	.	TGCGCCAGCAGCCCGCTGGTTCCCGGCCTCGTGAACACTGAAGCTTTCTTT	CASSPLVPGLVNTEAFF
.	TRBJ1-3	TRBV30	.	TGTGCCTGGAGTGTTACGGGATCTGGAAACACCATATATTTT	CAWSVTGSGNTIYF
.	TRBJ2-5	TRBV7-3	.	TGTGCCAGCAGCTTCGCGAGGGGGACCCAGTACTTC	CASSFARGTQYF
few	TRBJ1-2	TRBV20-1	.	TGCAGTGCTAGTCTCGGCCTTCCCCTTAACTATGGCTACACCTTC	CSASLGLPLNYGYTF
once	TRBJ1-5	TRBV2	.	TGTGCCAGCAGTATCCAGAGTTATAGCAATCAGCCCCAGCATTTT	CASSIQSYSNQPQHF
.	TRBJ2-5	TRBV5-1	.	TGCGCCAGCAGCTTAGCCGAATGGAAGGGTAAAGAGACCCAGTACTTC	CASSLAEWKGKETQYF
few	TRBJ1-4	TRBV7-2	TRBD1	TGTGCCAGCAGCTTGACAGGGGAGAGTGAAAAACTGTTTTTT	CASSLTGESEKLFF
few	TRBJ2-5	TRBV5-1	.	TGCGCCAGCAGCTTGGAGGAAGGGGGTCGAGAGACCCAGTACTTC	CASSLEEGGRETQYF
.	TRBJ1-1	TRBV11-2	.	TGTGCCAGCAGCCCCCCGACAGAGAACACTGAAGCTTTCTTT	CASSPPTENTEAFF
.	TRBJ2-2	TRBV5-6	.	TGTGCCAGCAACGGTGATGGCGGTGGGAACACCGGGGAGCTGTTTTTT	CASNGDGGGNTGELFF
.	TRBJ2-3	TRBV20-1	.	TGCAAAATAGCGGAACCTAGCACAGATACGCAGTATTTT	CKIAEPSTDTQYF
many	TRBJ1-5	TRBV12-3/TRBV12-4	.	TGTGCCACCAGCAGGGGAGATAGCAATCAGCCCCAGCATTTT	CATSRGDSNQPQHF